These 25 T cell receptor beta chains share one sample of origin, sequenced in a study of cytomegalovirus exposure and HLA in healthy donors. The protocol was immunoSEQ multiplex PCR, while the TCRdb copy is restricted to in-frame clones and leaves out a portion. The table has over 200,000 clones, about nine tenths seen once. Sequencing input: PBMCs. These TCRs come from a woman between 18 and 30 years old in good health and CMV-seropositive.

The chain employs TRBV29-1 and TRBJ2-7; D remains unclear. Germline CDR1 reads SQVTM; CDR2 reads ANQGSEA. With 2 bases removed from V and 0 bases from J, the gap between germline ends came to 2 bases. This CDR3 comprises 11 residues. In nucleotides, the CDR3 is TGCAGCGTTGAACGCTCCTACGAGCAGTACTTC. Translating it yields CSVERSYEQYF.

The genes are TRBV27 and TRBJ2-3, with D possibly TRBD1 on 5 matching bases. The CDR3 is made up of 13 amino acids. Germline V gene sequence: CDR1 MNHEY, CDR2 SMNVEV (reference sequence). V lost 5 bases and J lost 9, with 15 bases in between. The CDR3 loop reads CASSRLGDLTQYF. The CDR3, as DNA: TGTGCCAGCAGTAGGTTAGGGGATCTGACGCAGTATTTT.

Turning to this clone: The sample holds other DNA sequences that translate to the same CDR3. This chain's CDR3 is CASSGGGQPQHF. The DNA of the CDR3 is TGTGCCAGCTCGGGGGGCGGGCAGCCCCAGCATTTT. The rearrangement joins TRBV27 to TRBJ1-5, with a possible D match to TRBD1 (6 bases). This CDR3 region has 12 residues. Per the germline V gene, CDR1 is MNHEY and CDR2 is SMNVEV (reference sequence). Trimming took 8 bases from V and 7 from J, leaving 12 bases between them.

V is TRBV7-9 and J is TRBJ2-3; possibly TRBD2 for D (6 bases). Germline CDR1 SEHNR, CDR2 FQNEAQ (reference sequence). Trimming pared 1 base from V and 5 bases from J, leaving 16 bases between. CDR3 length equals 16 residues. CDR3 nucleotides: TGTGCCAGCAGCTTAGGCGGTTCGGGGGTAAGAGATACGCAGTATTTT. Translated, it gives CASSLGGSGVRDTQYF.

The rearrangement uses TRBV19 and TRBJ2-1; TRBD2 matches 11 bases. Trimming cost V 2 bases and J 10 bases; bases outside gene matches: 7. The CDR3 covers 15 residues. Germline values: CDR1 LNHDA, CDR2 SQIVND (reference sequence). CDR3 sequence reads: CASSIRLAGGSEQFF. As DNA, the CDR3 is TGTGCCAGTAGTATAAGGTTAGCGGGAGGGTCAGAGCAGTTCTTC.

This rearrangement joins TRBV27 to TRBJ2-5, with 15 positions matching TRBD2. The length of the CDR3 is 19 residues. The trim removed 3 bases at V and 3 bases at J, leaving 11 bases unmatched. Germline V gene data show CDR1 as MNHEY and CDR2 as SMNVEV (reference sequence). CDR3 nucleotides: TGTGCCAGCAGTTTTGAGACAGGGAGGACTAGCGGGAGGGAAGAGACCCAGTACTTC. This encodes CASSFETGRTSGREETQYF.

The rearrangement joins TRBV19 to TRBJ2-7; 8 bases match TRBD2. This CDR3 has 16 amino acids. V lost 6 bases, J lost 0 bases, and 10 bases stayed unmatched. Germline V lookup: CDR1 LNHDA, CDR2 SQIVND (reference sequence). The CDR3 region has the DNA TGTGCCAGTAGCCGGGGGGCGGGAGGAATCTCCTACGAGCAGTACTTC. This sequence encodes CASSRGAGGISYEQYF.

The CDR3 reads CASSFEARVSGELFF. In DNA form, the CDR3 reads TGCGCCAGCAGCTTTGAAGCCCGGGTCAGCGGGGAGCTGTTTTTT. The J gene is TRBJ2-2, the V gene TRBV5-1; no clear D. The CDR3 is made up of 15 amino acids. Trimming stripped 2 bases from V and 7 bases from J, with 15 bases between. CDR1 is SGHRS, CDR2 YFSETQ, per germline.

This rearrangement joins TRBV6-6 to TRBJ2-5, with D perhaps matching TRBD2 (5 bases). CDR3 size: 15 residues. V gave up 4 bases and J gave up 4 bases, with 16 bases separating them. Looked up from germline, CDR1 is MNHNY and CDR2 is SVGAGI (reference sequence). Here the CDR3 DNA reads TGTGCCAGCAGTTCGCGGTGGAGAGGGAGAGAGACCCAGTACTTC. It yields the protein CASSSRWRGRETQYF.

This clone was observed a single time. This sequence joins TRBV28 and TRBJ2-5, with 10 bases identical to TRBD1. V was pared by 4 bases and J by 4 bases, with 9 bases of the junction left unmatched. Germline CDR1 is MDHEN and CDR2 is SYDVKM. CDR3 size: 16 residues. The CDR3 protein is CASSSSFGTGVETQYF. The CDR3, as DNA: TGTGCCAGCAGTTCATCATTTGGGACAGGGGTAGAGACCCAGTACTTC. The variable domain in full, with the rest retrieved from reference TRBV28 and TRBJ2-5, is DVKVTQSSRYLVKRTGEKVFLECVQDMDHENMFWYRQDPGLGLRLIYFSYDVKMKEKGDIPEGYSVSREKKERFSLILESASTNQTSMYLCASSSSFGTGVETQYFGPGTRLLVL.

This chain connects TRBV27 to TRBJ2-2; D possibly corresponds to TRBD1 (6 bases). Germline loops: CDR1 MNHEY, CDR2 SMNVEV (reference sequence). The V end was cut by 6 bases, the J end by 0 bases, with 17 bases between. CDR3 length: 17 residues. As DNA, the CDR3 is TGTGCCAGCAGCCGTAACCCACAGGGCGCGAACACCGGGGAGCTGTTTTTT. Translation gives CASSRNPQGANTGELFF.

J is TRBJ2-5 and V is TRBV4-1; 7 positions match TRBD1. Germline CDR1 reads MGHRA; CDR2 reads YSYEKL. Trimming removed 3 bases from V and 4 bases from J; junction bases left unmatched: 2. This CDR3 is 13 amino acids long. The DNA for the CDR3 is TGCGCCAGCAGCCATCCAGGGGGAGAGACCCAGTACTTC. Protein product: CASSHPGGETQYF.

The chain joins TRBV9 to TRBJ2-3; perhaps TRBD2 as D (5 bases). The CDR3 extends over 14 amino acids. The ends were cut back, 2 bases at V and 4 bases at J, with 11 bases in the middle. Looked up from germline, CDR1 is SGDLS and CDR2 is YYNGEE. CDR3 sequence (DNA): TGTGCCAGCAGCGTTTTGGGGAGCGCAGATACGCAGTATTTT. Protein: CASSVLGSADTQYF.

J is TRBJ2-2 and V is TRBV30, with a weak D call TRBD1 (6 bases). This CDR3 contains 16 residues. With 4 bases removed from V and 4 bases from J, the gap between germline ends came to 19 bases. The germline V gene encodes CDR1 GTSNPN and CDR2 SVGIG (reference sequence). The CDR3 DNA sequence: TGTGCCTGGATACGAGGGACACGTCGCGGCACCGGGGAGCTGTTTTTT. It translates to CAWIRGTRRGTGELFF.

This sequence joins TRBV10-2 and TRBJ2-6, with TRBD1 matching 11 bases. V lost 6 bases to trimming and J lost 4 bases; unmatched junction nucleotides: 8. This CDR3 is built from 17 residues. In germline, CDR1 is WSHSY, CDR2 SAAADI. The CDR3 spells CASSILDRGPGANVLTF. For the CDR3, the DNA is TGCGCCAGCAGCATCTTGGACAGGGGGCCCGGGGCCAACGTCCTGACTTTC.

The CDR3 coding sequence is TGTGCCATCAGTGACCGGCCAGGGCCCACTGAAGCTTTCTTT. Its protein is CAISDRPGPTEAFF. The chain has TRBV10-3 and TRBJ1-1, with D tentatively TRBD1 (5 bases). The CDR3 runs 14 residues. Trimming cost V 3 bases and J 4 bases, with 12 bases left between them. Looked up from germline, CDR1 is ENHRY and CDR2 is SYGVKD.

The J gene is TRBJ1-5, the V gene TRBV5-1, with TRBD1 identical over 9 bases. Losses at the gene ends were 5 bases for V and 1 base for J; bases not matched to a gene: 4. The germline CDR1 and CDR2 sequences are SGHRS and YFSETQ. The CDR3 contains 15 residues. CDR3 in DNA: TGCGCCAGCAGATCGGACAGGGGCAGCAATCAGCCCCAGCATTTT. Translated: CASRSDRGSNQPQHF.

This clone appeared a single time. The chain employs TRBV29-1 and TRBJ2-1; TRBD2 matches at 10 bases. Germline loops: CDR1 SQVTM, CDR2 ANQGSEA. V shed 1 base, J shed 4 bases, and the junction held 7 bases outside the gene matches. The CDR3 has 16 amino acids. CDR3 sequence (DNA): TGCAGCGTTGAAGTAGGGACTAGCGAGGGTTACAATGAGCAGTTCTTC. Residues: CSVEVGTSEGYNEQFF.

A few counts support this clone. The rearrangement links TRBV7-9 to TRBJ1-4; D is unclear. V lost 6 bases and J 8 bases, leaving 10 bases between the germline ends. This CDR3 region has 12 residues. Germline loops: CDR1 SEHNR, CDR2 FQNEAQ (reference sequence). The CDR3 sequence is CASRPLREKLFF. CDR3 DNA: TGTGCCAGCAGACCCTTACGGGAAAAACTGTTTTTT.

The chain links TRBV19 to TRBJ2-1; D possibly corresponds to TRBD1 (6 bases). Germline loops: CDR1 LNHDA, CDR2 SQIVND (reference sequence). V lost 4 bases and J lost 5, with 9 bases in between. The CDR3 has 13 residues. CDR3 residues: CASSKNRDNEQFF. The DNA for the CDR3 is TGTGCCAGTAGTAAGAACAGGGACAATGAGCAGTTCTTC.

The rearrangement links TRBV18 to TRBJ1-5; TRBD1 might be the D (6 bases). This CDR3 is 14 amino acids long. CDR1 and CDR2 (germline): KGHSH, LQKENI. The V gene lost 6 bases and the J gene lost 7 bases, with 16 bases spanning the gap. The CDR3 coding sequence is TGTGCCAGCTCTCTCGGACAGAATAGGCAGCCCCAGCATTTT. Protein product: CASSLGQNRQPQHF.

The rearrangement uses TRBV27 and TRBJ2-6, with D possibly matching TRBD1 (6 bases). V lost 3 bases to trimming and J lost 4 bases, with 10 bases between them. This CDR3 region has 15 residues. Looked up from germline, CDR1 is MNHEY and CDR2 is SMNVEV (reference sequence). In DNA, the CDR3 is TGTGCCAGCAGTTTCACAGGGTACGGGGCCAACGTCCTGACTTTC. It is translated as CASSFTGYGANVLTF.

This clone appeared a few times. The CDR3 reads CAHWHGTVNTEAFF. In nucleotides, the CDR3 is TGTGCTCACTGGCATGGGACAGTGAACACTGAAGCTTTCTTT. The chain has TRBV30 and TRBJ1-1, with 7 bases fitting TRBD1. CDR1 GTSNPN and CDR2 SVGIG come from the germline V gene (reference sequence). The CDR3 loop spans 14 amino acids. The full variable domain, completed using reference TRBV30 and TRBJ1-1, is SQTIHQWPATLVQPVGSPLSLECTVEGTSNPNLYWYRQAAGRGLQLLFYSVGIGQISSEVPQNLSASRPQDRQFILSSKKLLLSDSGFYLCAHWHGTVNTEAFFGQGTRLTVV.

This chain links TRBV25-1 with TRBJ2-7, with TRBD2 matching 8 bases. V shed 7 bases and J 4 bases; nucleotides not matched to a gene: 9. The CDR3 contains 14 residues. CDR1 and CDR2 from the germline V gene are MGHDK and SYGVNS. The CDR3: CASKGGRFGYEQYF. DNA for the CDR3: TGTGCCAGCAAAGGCGGGAGGTTCGGTTACGAGCAGTACTTC.

The chain uses TRBV5-6 and TRBJ2-1, with D possibly matching TRBD2 (6 bases). Germline V gene data show CDR1 as SGHDT and CDR2 as YYEEEE. Trimming removed 2 bases from V and 14 bases from J, with 20 bases in between. The CDR3 is 14 amino acids. Here the CDR3 DNA reads TGTGCCAGCAGCTTATCCGGACTAATCTTCGGGAAGTTCTTC. Translated, it gives CASSLSGLIFGKFF.